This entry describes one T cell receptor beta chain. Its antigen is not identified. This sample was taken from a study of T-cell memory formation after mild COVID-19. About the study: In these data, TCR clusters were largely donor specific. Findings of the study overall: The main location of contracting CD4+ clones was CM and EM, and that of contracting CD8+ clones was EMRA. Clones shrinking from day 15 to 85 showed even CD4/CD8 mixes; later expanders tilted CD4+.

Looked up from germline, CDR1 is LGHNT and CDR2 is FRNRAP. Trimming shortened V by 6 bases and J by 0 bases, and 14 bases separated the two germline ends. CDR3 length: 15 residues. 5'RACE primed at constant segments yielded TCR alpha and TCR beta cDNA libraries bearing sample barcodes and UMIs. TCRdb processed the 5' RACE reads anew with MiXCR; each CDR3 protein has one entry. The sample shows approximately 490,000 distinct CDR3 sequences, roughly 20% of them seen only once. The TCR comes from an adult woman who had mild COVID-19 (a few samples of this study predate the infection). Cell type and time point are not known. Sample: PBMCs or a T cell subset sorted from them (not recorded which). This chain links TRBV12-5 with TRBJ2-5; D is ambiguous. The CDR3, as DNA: TGTGCTAGTGGCCTCCCTTCCAGTTACCAAGAGACCCAGTACTTC. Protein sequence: CASGLPSSYQETQYF.